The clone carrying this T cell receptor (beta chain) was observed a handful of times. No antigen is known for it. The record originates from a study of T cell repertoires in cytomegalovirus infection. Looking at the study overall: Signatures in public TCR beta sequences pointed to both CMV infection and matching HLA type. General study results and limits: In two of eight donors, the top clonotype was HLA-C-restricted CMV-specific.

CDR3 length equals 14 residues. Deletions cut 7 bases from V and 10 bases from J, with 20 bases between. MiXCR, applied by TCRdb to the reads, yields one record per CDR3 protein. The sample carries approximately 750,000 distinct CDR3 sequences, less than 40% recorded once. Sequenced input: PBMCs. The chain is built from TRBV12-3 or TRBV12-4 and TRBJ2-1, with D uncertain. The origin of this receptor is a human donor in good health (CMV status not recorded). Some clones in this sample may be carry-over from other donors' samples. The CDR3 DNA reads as TGTGCCAGCACCCCCCCAAGGCCTGGTGGGGAGCAGTTCTTC. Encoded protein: CASTPPRPGGEQFF.